These T cell receptor beta chains were read from a single sample in a study of T cell changes during pregnancy in multiple sclerosis. The assay was immunoSEQ multiplex PCR, and TCRdb's table has in-frame clones only and misses some. The repertoire holds just under 100,000 clones, with under 95% as singletons. This specimen was peripheral blood, taken after pregnancy. The receptors were gathered from a female donor with multiple sclerosis, enrolled in a pregnancy study. Both conserved end residues are part of each CDR3. D genes are given only for firm matches. Size is omitted from some rows. Given values are once, few, many or a class for expanded clones.

clone size: -
J gene: TRBJ1-2
V gene: TRBV4-2
D gene: -
CDR3 protein: CASSLTTGETSYGYTF
CDR3 DNA: TGTGCCAGCAGCCTAACCACCGGGGAAACCTCTTACGGCTACACCTTC

clone size: -
J gene: TRBJ1-4
V gene: TRBV19
D gene: TRBD1
CDR3 protein: CASSMGRGRPEKLFF
CDR3 DNA: TGTGCCAGTAGTATGGGCAGGGGGCGTCCCGAAAAACTGTTTTTT

clone size: -
J gene: TRBJ1-3
V gene: TRBV28
D gene: -
CDR3 protein: CASSFRGTGNTIYF
CDR3 DNA: TGTGCCAGCAGTTTCCGGGGTACTGGAAACACCATATATTTT

clone size: -
J gene: TRBJ2-1
V gene: TRBV19
D gene: -
CDR3 protein: CASSLSASSYNEQFF
CDR3 DNA: TGTGCCAGTAGCCTCAGCGCGAGCTCCTACAATGAGCAGTTCTTC

clone size: -
J gene: TRBJ2-7
V gene: TRBV7-9
D gene: TRBD1
CDR3 protein: CASSLADRNSYEQYF
CDR3 DNA: TGTGCCAGCAGCTTAGCGGACAGGAATTCCTACGAGCAGTACTTC

clone size: -
J gene: TRBJ2-3
V gene: TRBV2
D gene: TRBD2
CDR3 protein: CASSEVGAGGADTQYF
CDR3 DNA: TGTGCCAGCAGTGAAGTAGGCGCTGGGGGGGCAGATACGCAGTATTTT

clone size: -
J gene: TRBJ2-1
V gene: TRBV6-1
D gene: -
CDR3 protein: CASRRLQRTHNEQFF
CDR3 DNA: TGTGCCAGCCGCAGATTACAAAGAACCCACAATGAGCAGTTCTTC

clone size: -
J gene: TRBJ2-1
V gene: TRBV27
D gene: TRBD1
CDR3 protein: CASSWTGGNEQFF
CDR3 DNA: TGTGCCAGCTCTTGGACAGGGGGCAATGAGCAGTTCTTC

clone size: -
J gene: TRBJ2-7
V gene: TRBV7-9
D gene: -
CDR3 protein: CASSLSGAGEQYF
CDR3 DNA: TGTGCCAGCAGCTTATCAGGGGCGGGCGAGCAGTACTTC

clone size: few
J gene: TRBJ1-1
V gene: TRBV5-6
D gene: TRBD1
CDR3 protein: CASSGGQGAPNTEAFF
CDR3 DNA: TGTGCCAGCAGCGGGGGACAGGGGGCCCCGAACACTGAAGCTTTCTTT

clone size: -
J gene: TRBJ2-5
V gene: TRBV6-1
D gene: -
CDR3 protein: CASRADRFQETQYF
CDR3 DNA: TGTGCCAGCAGGGCTGACAGGTTCCAAGAGACCCAGTACTTC

clone size: -
J gene: TRBJ2-7
V gene: TRBV7-8
D gene: TRBD2
CDR3 protein: CASSGSVGRAYEQYF
CDR3 DNA: TGTGCCAGCAGCGGATCGGTGGGGAGGGCCTACGAGCAGTACTTC

clone size: -
J gene: TRBJ1-3
V gene: TRBV2
D gene: -
CDR3 protein: CASSEVALSGNTIYF
CDR3 DNA: TGTGCCAGCAGTGAAGTGGCTCTGTCTGGAAACACCATATATTTT

clone size: -
J gene: TRBJ1-4
V gene: TRBV27
D gene: TRBD1
CDR3 protein: CASSDRDRVEKLFF
CDR3 DNA: TGTGCCAGCAGTGACCGGGACAGGGTTGAAAAACTGTTTTTT

clone size: few
J gene: TRBJ1-1
V gene: TRBV30
D gene: -
CDR3 protein: CAWSVERVSAFF
CDR3 DNA: TGTGCCTGGAGTGTGGAGAGGGTGTCCGCTTTCTTT

clone size: -
J gene: TRBJ2-3
V gene: TRBV5-1
D gene: TRBD2
CDR3 protein: CASSLNPSGMTTDTQYF
CDR3 DNA: TGCGCCAGCAGCCTGAACCCTAGCGGGATGACCACAGATACGCAGTATTTT

clone size: -
J gene: TRBJ2-6
V gene: TRBV6-4
D gene: TRBD2
CDR3 protein: CASSPWTSGMGSSGANVLTF
CDR3 DNA: TGTGCCAGCAGCCCGTGGACTAGCGGGATGGGTTCCTCTGGGGCCAACGTCCTGACTTTC

clone size: -
J gene: TRBJ1-2
V gene: TRBV5-1
D gene: TRBD1
CDR3 protein: CASKGTGEDGYTF
CDR3 DNA: TGCGCCAGCAAGGGAACAGGGGAAGATGGCTACACCTTC

clone size: -
J gene: TRBJ2-7
V gene: TRBV2
D gene: TRBD1
CDR3 protein: CASSPGQGRYEQYF
CDR3 DNA: TGTGCCAGCAGTCCGGGACAGGGCCGCTACGAGCAGTACTTC

clone size: -
J gene: TRBJ1-2
V gene: TRBV18
D gene: TRBD1
CDR3 protein: CASSREPGGASGGYTF
CDR3 DNA: TGTGCCAGCTCACGGGAGCCAGGGGGCGCGTCTGGTGGCTACACCTTC

clone size: -
J gene: TRBJ2-2
V gene: TRBV6-6
D gene: TRBD2
CDR3 protein: CASSFVAGAGELFF
CDR3 DNA: TGTGCCAGCAGTTTTGTAGCGGGAGCCGGGGAGCTGTTTTTT

clone size: -
J gene: TRBJ2-6
V gene: TRBV5-1
D gene: TRBD1
CDR3 protein: CASSLWGTGDTSGANVLTF
CDR3 DNA: TGCGCCAGCAGCTTGTGGGGGACAGGGGATACCTCTGGGGCCAACGTCCTGACTTTC

clone size: -
J gene: TRBJ2-3
V gene: TRBV6-4
D gene: TRBD2
CDR3 protein: CASNRTSGRPDTQYF
CDR3 DNA: TGTGCCAGCAACCGGACTAGCGGGAGGCCAGATACGCAGTATTTT

clone size: -
J gene: TRBJ2-1
V gene: TRBV7-2
D gene: TRBD2
CDR3 protein: CASSSTGLRIGEQFF
CDR3 DNA: TGTGCCAGCAGCTCCACGGGACTAAGGATCGGTGAGCAGTTCTTC

clone size: -
J gene: TRBJ1-1
V gene: TRBV5-4
D gene: -
CDR3 protein: CASSLPSGGMDTEAFF
CDR3 DNA: TGTGCCAGCAGCTTACCCTCCGGGGGGATGGACACTGAAGCTTTCTTT

clone size: once
J gene: TRBJ2-5
V gene: TRBV28
D gene: TRBD1
CDR3 protein: CASSFLPVLDRVMETQYF
CDR3 DNA: TGTGCCAGCAGCTTTTTACCGGTACTGGACAGGGTCATGGAGACCCAGTACTTC

clone size: -
J gene: TRBJ2-7
V gene: TRBV30
D gene: TRBD1
CDR3 protein: CAWDRGGSYEQYF
CDR3 DNA: TGTGCCTGGGACAGGGGGGGCTCCTACGAGCAGTACTTC